This passage covers 3 T cell receptor beta chains from one sample sequenced in a study of T cell changes during pregnancy in multiple sclerosis. Profiling relied on immunoSEQ multiplex PCR, and the TCRdb table lists in-frame clones only, not all of them. The table lists tens of thousands of clones, 75% to 90% of them singletons. Sequencing used peripheral blood, obtained after pregnancy. The receptors here all came from a female donor with multiple sclerosis, enrolled in a pregnancy study.

This clone was picked up a small number of times. The rearrangement links TRBV7-2 to TRBJ2-7; 10 bases match TRBD2. The trim removed 5 bases at V and 3 bases at J, leaving 10 bases unmatched. Germline CDR1 and CDR2: SGHTA and FQGNSA. The CDR3 runs to 16 residues. In DNA, the CDR3 is TGTGCCAGCAGCCTCCAGCGGGGGGGGTTGGGCTACGAGCAGTACTTC. As protein: CASSLQRGGLGYEQYF.

The V gene is TRBV5-4, the J gene TRBJ1-3, with D tentatively TRBD1 (5 bases). The germline gives CDR1 SGHNT, CDR2 YYREEE (reference sequence). The CDR3 length is 16 residues. V lost 0 bases, J lost 3 bases, and 13 bases lay in between. DNA for the CDR3: TGTGCCAGCAGCTTGGGCACAGGCCCCCGTGGAAACACCATATATTTT. Its translation: CASSLGTGPRGNTIYF.

The gene calls are TRBV5-4 and TRBJ2-5; tentative D call: TRBD2 (5 bases). Germline V CDR1 and CDR2: SGHNT, YYREEE (reference sequence). Trimming shortened V by 4 bases and J by 3 bases, and 13 bases separated the two germline ends. This CDR3 region has 14 residues. The CDR3 coding sequence is TGTGCCAGCAGCCCGCCCTACGGGGAAGAGACCCAGTACTTC. This translates into CASSPPYGEETQYF. Variable domain in full (rest from reference TRBV5-4 and TRBJ2-5): ETGVTQSPTHLIKTRGQQVTLRCSSQSGHNTVSWYQQALGQGPQFIFQYYREEENGRGNFPPRFSGLQFPNYSSELNVNALELDDSALYLCASSPPYGEETQYFGPGTRLLVL.